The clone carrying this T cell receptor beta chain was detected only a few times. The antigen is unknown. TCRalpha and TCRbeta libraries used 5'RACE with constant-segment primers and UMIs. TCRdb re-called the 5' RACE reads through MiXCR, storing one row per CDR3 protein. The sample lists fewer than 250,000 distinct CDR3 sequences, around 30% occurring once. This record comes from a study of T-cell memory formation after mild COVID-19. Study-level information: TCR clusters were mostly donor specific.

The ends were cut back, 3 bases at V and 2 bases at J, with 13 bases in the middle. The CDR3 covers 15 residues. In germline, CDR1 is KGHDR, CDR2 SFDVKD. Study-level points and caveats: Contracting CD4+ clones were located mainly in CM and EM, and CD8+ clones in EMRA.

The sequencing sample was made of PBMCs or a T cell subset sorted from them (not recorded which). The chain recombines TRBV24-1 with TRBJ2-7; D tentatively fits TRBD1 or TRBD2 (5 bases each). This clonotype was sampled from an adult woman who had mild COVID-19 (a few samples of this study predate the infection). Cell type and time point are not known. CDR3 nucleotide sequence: TGTGCCACCAGTGATACCGGGACGGACCCCTACGAGCAGTACTTC. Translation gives CATSDTGTDPYEQYF.